This T cell receptor (beta chain) was captured by sequencing in a study of blood T cell repertoires in COVID-19. Turning to the study itself: Acute and convalescent COVID-19 specimens originated in the United States, Italy and Spain. In each case, the material was cDNA or gDNA derived from T cells, B-cell-depleted T cells, or PBMCs.

In the authors' workflow: Estimates of nucleated cell counts were drawn from the amplification of reference gene primers. The assay was immunoSEQ multiplex PCR, and TCRdb's table has in-frame clones only and misses some. The D gene and trimming were derived from the DNA, and the V and J assignments and clone size from that table. Of 130,000 or so clones in the sample, 80% to 90% were seen once. The CDR3 has 14 residues. Germline CDR1 and CDR2: SGHTA and FQGTGA. The V end lost 6 bases, the J end lost 3 bases, and 14 bases lay between the germline ends. The sample taken for sequencing was peripheral blood. The chain combines TRBV7-3 with TRBJ1-1; D is perhaps TRBD1 (5 bases). The clonotype comes from a woman in her 50s with acute or convalescent COVID-19. Here the CDR3 reads CASSFHTGDTEAFF. The DNA for the CDR3 is TGTGCCAGCAGTTTCCATACGGGGGACACTGAAGCTTTCTTT.